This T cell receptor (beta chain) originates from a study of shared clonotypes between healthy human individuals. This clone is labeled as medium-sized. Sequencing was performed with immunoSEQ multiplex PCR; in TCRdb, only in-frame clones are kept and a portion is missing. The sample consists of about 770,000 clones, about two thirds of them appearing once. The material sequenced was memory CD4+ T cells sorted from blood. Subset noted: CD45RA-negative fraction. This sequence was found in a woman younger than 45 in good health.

Here the CDR3 reads CASTPAPEDYGYTF. The CDR3 nucleotides are TGTGCCAGCACCCCCGCCCCGGAGGACTATGGCTACACCTTC. The chain recombines TRBV7-6 with TRBJ1-2; D gene uncertain. The CDR3 has 14 residues. Trimming took off 7 bases at V and 3 bases at J, with 15 bases between the two ends. Germline CDR1 is SGHVS and CDR2 is FNYEAQ.